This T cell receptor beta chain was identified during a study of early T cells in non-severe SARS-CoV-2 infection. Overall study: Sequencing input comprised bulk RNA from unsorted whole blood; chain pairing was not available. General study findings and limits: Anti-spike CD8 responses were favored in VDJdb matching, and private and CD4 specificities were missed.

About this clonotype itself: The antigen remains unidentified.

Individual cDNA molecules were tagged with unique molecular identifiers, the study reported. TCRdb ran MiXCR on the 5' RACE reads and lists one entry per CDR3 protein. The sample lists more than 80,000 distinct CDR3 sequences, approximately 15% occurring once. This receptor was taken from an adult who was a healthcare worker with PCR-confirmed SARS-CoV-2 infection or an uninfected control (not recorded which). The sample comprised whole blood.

The CDR3 loop is CAIRTRTLSEQFF. In DNA, the CDR3 is TGTGCCATCAGGACTAGGACCTTGAGTGAGCAGTTCTTC. The chain joins TRBV2 to TRBJ2-1; 7 positions agree with TRBD2. Trimming removed 10 bases from V and 9 bases from J; junction bases left unmatched: 12. This CDR3 comprises 13 residues. The germline V gene has CDR1 SNHLY and CDR2 FYNNEI. The full variable domain, with the rest looked up from reference TRBV2 and TRBJ2-1, is EPEVTQTPSHQVTQMGQEVILRCVPISNHLYFYWYRQILGQKVEFLVSFYNNEISEKSEIFDDQFSVERPDGSNFTLKIRSTKLEDSAMYFCAIRTRTLSEQFFGPGTRLTVL.